Reported below is one T cell receptor beta chain. The CDR3 sequence is 11 residues long. Germline CDR1 DFQATT, CDR2 SNEGSKA (reference sequence). The data originate from a study of T cell changes during pregnancy in multiple sclerosis. TCRdb's table, derived via immunoSEQ multiplex PCR, lists solely in-frame clones and lacks some. This sample yields about 64,000 clones, of which approximately 90% are seen a single time; 1% to 1.5% belongs to the top ten. Sample: peripheral blood, taken in the second trimester of pregnancy. This clonotype was obtained from a female donor with multiple sclerosis, enrolled in a pregnancy study. This chain connects TRBV20-1 to TRBJ1-2, with 7 bases that match TRBD1. The CDR3 loop is CSETGNYGYTF. In DNA form, the CDR3 reads TGCAGCGAGACAGGGAACTATGGCTACACCTTC.